The 17 T cell receptor beta chains listed next were all sequenced from one sample in a study of T cells in Graves' hyperthyroidism and ophthalmopathy. RNA transcripts served as the template for amplifying TCR beta CDR3 regions. The TCR CDR3 first-round RT-PCR relied on the HTBI primer set. TCRdb fed the multiplex PCR reads into MiXCR, producing one record per CDR3 protein. The sample has about 480,000 distinct CDR3 sequences, around 15% seen once. What was sequenced was blood. The receptor source for this set is a woman under 30 with Graves' hyperthyroidism.

This clonotype was picked up a small number of times. The V and J genes are TRBV5-5 and TRBJ1-4; D is unclear. The CDR3 is 13 residues long. CDR1 SGHKS and CDR2 YYEKEE come from the germline V gene (reference sequence). Between the trimmed V and J ends, which lost 1 base and 7 bases, there was a span of 8 bases. This chain's CDR3 is CASSLLAAEKLFF. CDR3 DNA: TGTGCCAGCAGCTTGTTGGCGGCTGAAAAACTGTTTTTT.

This clonotype was found many times. The chain carries TRBV7-9 and TRBJ2-3; D remains unclear. The V gene's germline CDR1 is SEHNR and CDR2 FQNEAQ (reference sequence). This CDR3 is 15 amino acids long. V lost 2 bases, J lost 2 bases, and 11 bases lay in between. The CDR3 nucleotides read TGTGCCAGCAGCTTATTGGATATAACCACAGATACGCAGTATTTT. It specifies CASSLLDITTDTQYF.

Ten or more counts support this clonotype. The junction departs from germline at one end; a sequencing error may be responsible. The chain carries TRBV11-1 and TRBJ2-4; possible D gene TRBD1, 6 bases. This CDR3 has 19 residues. Germline V lookup: CDR1 SGHAT, CDR2 FQDESV (reference sequence). DNA for the CDR3: TGTACCAGCAGCTTAGAAATGGACAGCTACTCCAGTTCCAAAAACATTCAGTACTTC. Translation gives CTSSLEMDSYSSSKNIQYF.

This clonotype appeared many times. The CDR3 reads CASSPDVATSQETQYF. In DNA form, the CDR3 reads TGTGCCAGCTCACCCGACGTGGCTACCTCCCAAGAGACCCAGTACTTC. This rearrangement joins TRBV18 to TRBJ2-5; D gene unclear. The CDR3 extends over 16 amino acids. Looked up from germline, CDR1 is KGHSH and CDR2 is LQKENI. Deletions cut 3 bases from V and 1 base from J, with 15 bases between. Full variable domain (missing parts from reference TRBV18 and TRBJ2-5): NAGVMQNPRHLVRRRGQEARLRCSPMKGHSHVYWYRQLPEEGLKFMVYLQKENIIDESGMPKERFSAEFPKEGPSILRIQQVVRGDSAAYFCASSPDVATSQETQYFGPGTRLLVL.

This clonotype was found many times. The gene calls are TRBV28 and TRBJ2-2; D is unclear. The length of the CDR3 is 14 residues. V shed 7 bases and J shed 0 bases, with 9 bases lying between them. Germline CDR1 MDHEN, CDR2 SYDVKM. CDR3 protein: CASIPGTNTGELFF. The CDR3 nucleotides read TGTGCCAGCATCCCTGGGACGAACACCGGGGAGCTGTTTTTT.

There are many counts of this clonotype. CDR3 coding DNA: TGTGCCAGCAGCTGGACTAGCGGGCCGGCTGGTGAGCAGTTCTTC. Translating gives CASSWTSGPAGEQFF. This chain joins TRBV7-3 and TRBJ2-1; TRBD2 matches at 11 bases. This CDR3 spans 15 amino acids. Germline V gene lookup returns CDR1 SGHTA and CDR2 FQGTGA. The V gene end was trimmed by 4 bases and the J gene end by 9 bases; junction bases not matched to a gene: 8.

The rearrangement links TRBV20-1 to TRBJ2-3, with D possibly matching TRBD2 (5 bases). V shed 3 bases and J shed 4 bases, with 17 bases lying between them. CDR1 and CDR2 from the germline V gene are DFQATT and SNEGSKA (reference sequence). CDR3 length equals 15 residues. The CDR3 nucleotides are TGCAGTGCTAGTCCCCCCCGGAGCGGAGCAGATACGCAGTATTTT. The encoded protein is CSASPPRSGADTQYF.

This clonotype was counted ten times or more. The chain couples TRBV28 to TRBJ2-7; weak D call: TRBD1 (5 bases). With 7 bases removed from V and 2 bases from J, the gap between germline ends came to 15 bases. The germline V gene has CDR1 MDHEN and CDR2 SYDVKM. CDR3 length: 14 residues. The CDR3: CASKGQPLTYEQYF. Here the CDR3 DNA reads TGTGCCAGCAAGGGGCAGCCACTCACCTACGAGCAGTACTTC.

The sample holds many counts of this clonotype. CDR3 bases: TGTGCCAGCAGTCCGGGGCCTTGGGGCTACACCTTC. Translation: CASSPGPWGYTF. The chain links TRBV6-1 to TRBJ1-2; perhaps TRBD1 as D (5 bases). Trimming took off 5 bases at V and 8 bases at J, with 12 bases between the two ends. The CDR3 spans 12 residues. The germline V gene has CDR1 MNHNS and CDR2 SASEGT.

The genes are TRBV3-1 and TRBJ2-2, with D hard to call. V lost 4 bases to trimming and J lost 6 bases, with 12 bases between them. CDR3 length equals 14 residues. The germline V gene has CDR1 LGHDT and CDR2 YNNKEL (reference sequence). The CDR3 is CASSRGQGAGELFF. In DNA, the CDR3 is TGTGCCAGCAGCCGGGGTCAAGGCGCCGGGGAGCTGTTTTTT.

This clonotype was seen only a few times. CDR3 nucleotide sequence: TGTGCCAGCAGCCATGGACTAGCAGGGGAGTTCTTC. Its protein product is CASSHGLAGEFF. The rearrangement uses TRBV7-9 and TRBJ2-1, with TRBD2 identical over 8 bases. The CDR3 runs to 12 residues. The trim removed 5 bases at V and 14 bases at J, leaving 8 bases unmatched. CDR1 and CDR2 from the germline V gene are SEHNR and FQNEAQ (reference sequence).

The chain couples TRBV4-1 to TRBJ2-1; 13 bases fit TRBD2. V lost 2 bases and J lost 8; bases outside the gene matches: 9. The CDR3 runs 17 residues. Germline V gene sequence: CDR1 MGHRA, CDR2 YSYEKL. This CDR3 is CASSQRKRTSGRHEQFF. CDR3 coding DNA: TGCGCCAGCAGCCAAAGAAAACGGACTAGCGGGAGACATGAGCAGTTCTTC.

This clonotype was recorded many times. This rearrangement joins TRBV12-3 or TRBV12-4 to TRBJ1-1; D is perhaps TRBD1 (6 bases). The CDR3 is 16 amino acids. V lost 5 bases, J lost 3 bases, and 19 bases lay in between. The CDR3 bases are TGTGCCAGCAGTCCCGGGACAATCGAGGGGGACACTGAAGCTTTCTTT. Its translation is CASSPGTIEGDTEAFF.

This clonotype came up once. This chain links TRBV5-1 with TRBJ2-1; 15 positions agree with TRBD2. This CDR3 is 16 amino acids long. Germline values: CDR1 SGHRS, CDR2 YFSETQ. Germline trimming cut 3 bases from V and 6 bases from J; bases unmatched to any gene: 4. The CDR3 sequence: CASSSGTSGRLNEQFF. The CDR3 coding sequence is TGCGCCAGCAGCTCCGGGACTAGCGGGAGGCTCAATGAGCAGTTCTTC.

This clonotype was counted at least ten times. The chain uses TRBV27 and TRBJ2-1, with D unresolved. V shed 5 bases and J shed 7 bases, with 15 bases lying between them. The CDR3 extends over 14 amino acids. Germline loops: CDR1 MNHEY, CDR2 SMNVEV (reference sequence). Here the CDR3 DNA reads TGTGCCAGCAGTCCCGCCCGGTTTGCAAATGAGCAGTTCTTC. Translation: CASSPARFANEQFF.

Many counts were recorded for this clonotype. This chain connects TRBV5-1 to TRBJ2-5, with 8 bases lining up with TRBD1. Losses at the gene ends were 0 bases for V and 5 bases for J; bases not matched to a gene: 9. This CDR3 has 16 residues. Germline V CDR1 and CDR2: SGHRS, YFSETQ. CDR3 sequence reads: CASSLAGGRGRETQYF. Written as DNA, the CDR3 is TGCGCCAGCAGCTTGGCGGGCGGCAGGGGGCGTGAGACCCAGTACTTC.

This clonotype was counted at least ten times. The chain combines TRBV5-1 with TRBJ2-3; 7 nucleotides line up with TRBD1. The CDR3 covers 14 residues. Looked up from germline, CDR1 is SGHRS and CDR2 is YFSETQ. The V gene end was trimmed by 1 base and the J gene end by 5 bases; junction bases not matched to a gene: 4. CDR3: CASSLRQGKDTQYF. The CDR3, as DNA: TGCGCCAGCAGCTTGAGACAGGGAAAAGATACGCAGTATTTT.